What follows are 32 T cell receptor beta chains derived from one specimen sequenced in a study of cytomegalovirus exposure and HLA in healthy donors. PCR employed 60 Vbeta and 13 Jbeta primers. Profiled with immunoSEQ multiplex PCR; TCRdb holds only in-frame clones, not every one. This sample has about 140,000 clones, with approximately 80% found just once. Sequenced sample: PBMCs. Source of these receptors: a middle-aged woman in good health and CMV-seronegative.

In DNA form, the CDR3 reads TGTGCCAGCAGCTTGGGGACTCCCACTGAGCAGTTCTTC. Translation gives CASSLGTPTEQFF. The chain employs TRBV7-6 and TRBJ2-1, with D tentatively TRBD2 (6 bases). V was trimmed by 3 bases and J by 9 bases, leaving 12 bases between them. Germline loops: CDR1 SGHVS, CDR2 FNYEAQ. The CDR3 runs 13 residues.

This clone was found a few times. V gene TRBV28 combines with J gene TRBJ2-5, with D perhaps matching TRBD2 (6 bases). Between the trimmed V and J ends, which lost 7 bases and 1 base, there was a span of 16 bases. Germline lookup yields CDR1 MDHEN and CDR2 SYDVKM. This CDR3 region has 15 residues. This CDR3 is CASTSLQGGQETQYF. The CDR3 coding sequence is TGTGCCAGCACAAGTCTCCAGGGAGGCCAAGAGACCCAGTACTTC.

The chain combines TRBV25-1 with TRBJ2-7; D is possibly TRBD2 (6 bases). The CDR3 spans 13 residues. Trimming pared 1 base from V and 2 bases from J, leaving 6 bases between. Looked up from germline, CDR1 is MGHDK and CDR2 is SYGVNS. CDR3 nucleotide sequence: TGTGCCAGCAGTGAATCGGGGGCCTACGAGCAGTACTTC. It yields the protein CASSESGAYEQYF.

This clone was detected once. The V gene is TRBV27, the J gene TRBJ2-5; D unclear. The CDR3 is 13 amino acids. V gave up 5 bases and J gave up 5 bases, with 12 bases separating them. Looked up from germline, CDR1 is MNHEY and CDR2 is SMNVEV (reference sequence). The CDR3 here is CASSPIVWETQYF. CDR3 in DNA: TGTGCCAGCAGTCCCATAGTGTGGGAGACCCAGTACTTC.

The chain joins TRBV19 to TRBJ1-2, with 12 bases aligning to TRBD1. Germline CDR1 reads LNHDA; CDR2 reads SQIVND (reference sequence). V was pared by 5 bases and J by 7 bases, with 8 bases of the junction left unmatched. This CDR3 is built from 15 residues. CDR3 loop: CASSAGTGGAVGYTF. DNA for the CDR3: TGTGCCAGTAGTGCCGGGACAGGGGGCGCGGTTGGCTACACCTTC.

The CDR3 region is CASSLGQAFEQYF. CDR3 DNA: TGTGCCAGTAGTTTAGGACAGGCGTTCGAGCAGTACTTC. V gene TRBV19 combines with J gene TRBJ2-7; 7 nucleotides line up with TRBD1. Looked up from germline, CDR1 is LNHDA and CDR2 is SQIVND (reference sequence). This CDR3 comprises 13 residues. The V gene end was trimmed by 5 bases and the J gene end by 6 bases; junction bases not matched to a gene: 7.

The rearrangement links TRBV5-1 to TRBJ1-5; TRBD1 matches at 7 bases. In germline, CDR1 is SGHRS, CDR2 YFSETQ. V lost 4 bases and J lost 6; bases outside the gene matches: 16. This CDR3 region has 17 residues. CDR3 region: CASSQGPGGPPTQPQHF. In nucleotides, the CDR3 is TGCGCCAGCAGCCAGGGGCCAGGGGGGCCCCCCACTCAGCCCCAGCATTTT.

V and J are TRBV11-2 and TRBJ2-2; the match to TRBD1 covers 9 bases. The CDR3 spans 17 residues. Trimming at V came to 4 bases and at J to 4 bases, leaving 10 bases not matched to a gene. Germline CDR1 reads SGHAT; CDR2 reads FQNNGV. The CDR3 nucleotides are TGTGCCAGCAGCTCGGGATGGGGGACAGGGCGCACCGGGGAGCTGTTTTTT. Amino acids: CASSSGWGTGRTGELFF.

The rearrangement joins TRBV19 to TRBJ1-6; D remains ambiguous. The germline CDR1 and CDR2 sequences are LNHDA and SQIVND (reference sequence). Between the trimmed V and J ends, which lost 1 base and 10 bases, there was a span of 11 bases. This CDR3 is built from 14 residues. The CDR3 region is CASSIGADGSPLHF. The CDR3 nucleotides read TGTGCCAGTAGTATAGGCGCGGATGGCTCACCCCTCCACTTT. The whole variable domain, filled in from reference TRBV19 and TRBJ1-6, reads DGGITQSPKYLFRKEGQNVTLSCEQNLNHDAMYWYRQDPGQGLRLIYYSQIVNDFQKGDIAEGYSVSREKKESFPLTVTSAQKNPTAFYLCASSIGADGSPLHFGNGTRLTVT.

This chain links TRBV7-6 with TRBJ2-5; possible D gene TRBD2, 6 bases. The V gene lost 2 bases and the J gene lost 6 bases, with 19 bases spanning the gap. CDR1 and CDR2 (germline): SGHVS, FNYEAQ. This CDR3 is built from 16 residues. This CDR3 is CASSLKALAVGQTQYF. As DNA, the CDR3 is TGTGCCAGCAGCTTAAAGGCACTAGCCGTCGGGCAGACCCAGTACTTC.

This clone has a single count. The J gene is TRBJ1-4, the V gene TRBV5-6, with D unresolved. This CDR3 is 11 amino acids long. CDR1 is SGHDT and CDR2 is YYEEEE in the germline V gene. V was trimmed by 0 bases and J by 15 bases, leaving 9 bases between them. The DNA of the CDR3 is TGTGCCAGCAGCTTGGGGCTGGTGATGTTTTTT. Translating gives CASSLGLVMFF.

The chain joins TRBV12-5 to TRBJ2-3; 10 positions match TRBD2. J lost 4 bases, V lost 2 bases, and 21 bases had no gene match. The CDR3 consists of 21 residues. Germline lookup yields CDR1 LGHNT and CDR2 FRNRAP. CDR3: CASGLSTLPISGRAHADTQYF. CDR3 DNA: TGTGCTAGTGGTTTGAGTACGCTCCCAATCAGCGGGAGGGCCCATGCAGATACGCAGTATTTT.

This clone came up once. This sequence joins TRBV19 and TRBJ2-7; tentatively, D is TRBD1 (5 bases). The CDR3 covers 13 residues. Germline V lookup: CDR1 LNHDA, CDR2 SQIVND (reference sequence). V lost 5 bases to trimming and J lost 3 bases, with 11 bases between them. CDR3 amino acids: CASSPGAFYEQYF. CDR3 DNA sequence: TGTGCCAGTAGTCCTGGGGCCTTCTACGAGCAGTACTTC.

This clone was recorded only once. J is TRBJ1-2 and V is TRBV5-4; TRBD1 might be the D (5 bases). The V end lost 4 bases, the J end lost 4 bases, and 17 bases lay between the germline ends. The CDR3 totals 15 residues. The germline V gene has CDR1 SGHNT and CDR2 YYREEE (reference sequence). The CDR3 DNA follows: TGTGCCAGCAGCCGAAACATTGGGGGACTCTATGGCTACACCTTC. This gives the protein CASSRNIGGLYGYTF.

The V call is TRBV7-8, the J call TRBJ2-3; D perhaps matches TRBD2 (5 bases). Germline V gene sequence: CDR1 SGHVS, CDR2 FQNEAQ. V lost 2 bases to trimming and J lost 4 bases, with 10 bases between them. The CDR3 runs to 14 residues. CDR3 DNA: TGTGCCAGCAGCTTAAGCCATAGCGCAGATACGCAGTATTTT. Amino acids: CASSLSHSADTQYF.

The chain combines TRBV10-2 with TRBJ1-5, with D unclear. From germline, CDR1 is WSHSY and CDR2 SAAADI. This CDR3 comprises 14 residues. Trimming stripped 0 bases from V and 7 bases from J, with 10 bases between. The CDR3 reads CASSESGGRQPQHF. In DNA form, the CDR3 reads TGCGCCAGCAGTGAGTCCGGCGGAAGGCAGCCCCAGCATTTT.

Turning to this clone: Other DNA variants within this sample encode the same CDR3. The chain couples TRBV19 to TRBJ1-1; D is uncertain. This CDR3 has 15 amino acids. The V and J ends lost 4 bases and 0 bases respectively, with 12 bases between them. Germline assignment: CDR1 LNHDA and CDR2 SQIVND (reference sequence). Here the CDR3 reads CASSTIPDMNTEAFF. CDR3 in DNA: TGTGCCAGTAGTACAATTCCAGACATGAACACTGAAGCTTTCTTT.

CDR3 residues: CASSRDRRMGTYEQYF. CDR3 bases: TGTGCCAGCAGCCGGGACAGGAGGATGGGCACCTACGAGCAGTACTTC. This chain joins TRBV7-9 and TRBJ2-7; 8 bases align to TRBD1. From germline, CDR1 is SEHNR and CDR2 FQNEAQ (reference sequence). V dropped 5 bases and J dropped 2; count of bases not matched to a gene: 11. The length of the CDR3 is 16 residues.

There are a few counts of this clone. This chain connects TRBV10-3 to TRBJ2-1, with a possible D match to TRBD1 (6 bases). The V gene lost 11 bases and the J gene lost 15 bases, with 14 bases spanning the gap. This CDR3 has 9 residues. Germline-derived CDR1 and CDR2 are ENHRY and SYGVKD. CDR3 region: CASRDTRFF. The CDR3 coding sequence is TGTGCCTCCCGGGACACGCGGTTCTTC.

This clone appeared a single time. The CDR3: CASSDTLGESGSGNEQFF. Here the CDR3 DNA reads TGTGCCAGCAGTGACACCCTCGGGGAGAGCGGGAGTGGCAATGAGCAGTTCTTC. V is TRBV2 and J is TRBJ2-1; 8 bases line up with TRBD2. The ends lost 3 bases at V and 6 bases at J; junction bases unmatched: 16. The CDR3 sequence is 18 residues long. The V gene's germline CDR1 is SNHLY and CDR2 FYNNEI.

The rearrangement links TRBV4-3 to TRBJ2-3; D is possibly TRBD2 (6 bases). Trimming took 0 bases from V and 4 from J, leaving 17 bases between them. CDR1 and CDR2 from the germline V gene are LGHNA and YSLEER. The CDR3 extends over 17 amino acids. CDR3 nucleotide sequence: TGCGCCAGCAGCCAAGATCTTAGGGGAGGTGGCGCAGATACGCAGTATTTT. Encoded protein: CASSQDLRGGGADTQYF.

The V and J genes are TRBV7-9 and TRBJ2-3; 14 bases agree with TRBD2. V lost 5 bases, J lost 2 bases, and 12 bases stayed unmatched. The V gene's germline CDR1 is SEHNR and CDR2 FQNEAQ (reference sequence). This CDR3 has 19 residues. CDR3 region: CASSQEGTSGRSYTDTQYF. CDR3 DNA: TGTGCCAGCAGCCAAGAAGGGACTAGCGGGAGATCCTACACAGATACGCAGTATTTT. The full variable domain, its missing parts supplied by reference TRBV7-9 and TRBJ2-3, is DTGVSQNPRHKITKRGQNVTFRCDPISEHNRLYWYRQTLGQGPEFLTYFQNEAQLEKSRLLSDRFSAERPKGSFSTLEIQRTEQGDSAMYLCASSQEGTSGRSYTDTQYFGPGTRLTVL.

This clone was seen only a few times. The chain is built from TRBV4-3 and TRBJ2-7; TRBD2 aligns across 14 bases. The CDR3 is 14 amino acids. Trimming at V came to 1 base and at J to 9 bases, leaving 2 bases not matched to a gene. Germline CDR1 is LGHNA and CDR2 is YSLEER. This CDR3 reads CASSQGTSGRLQYF. In nucleotides, the CDR3 is TGCGCCAGCAGCCAAGGGACTAGCGGGAGGTTGCAGTACTTC.

Concerning this clone itself: A read error may produce the germline difference seen at one junction end. This CDR3 is also generated by other DNA sequences in the sample. The chain has TRBV6-6 and TRBJ2-7; a weak D match, TRBD1 (5 bases). CDR1 is MNHNY and CDR2 is SVGAGI in the germline V gene (reference sequence). CDR3 length: 14 residues. CDR3 region: CASSARQSSYEQYF. CDR3 DNA: TGTGCCAGCAGTGCCCGACAGAGCTCCTATGAGCAGTACTTC.

CDR3: CRGAANYGYTF. Written as DNA, the CDR3 is TGCAGGGGGGCGGCTAACTATGGCTACACCTTC. The chain combines TRBV20-1 with TRBJ1-2, with D possibly matching TRBD1 (6 bases). CDR3 length equals 11 residues. Germline lookup yields CDR1 DFQATT and CDR2 SNEGSKA (reference sequence).

This clone has more than one count but fewer than ten. The chain is built from TRBV15 and TRBJ1-6; weak D call: TRBD1 (5 bases). The germline V and J ends were trimmed by 8 bases and 6 bases, with 20 bases remaining between them. This CDR3 is built from 16 residues. CDR1 and CDR2 from the germline V gene are LNHNV and YYDKDF (reference sequence). CDR3 residues: CATSRGTGRSNSPLHF. CDR3 nucleotide sequence: TGTGCCACCTCGCGGGGAACGGGACGGTCTAATTCACCCCTCCACTTT.

The chain uses TRBV4-1 and TRBJ2-1; 12 bases map to TRBD2. The V gene end was trimmed by 3 bases and the J gene end by 8 bases; junction bases not matched to a gene: 8. Germline values: CDR1 MGHRA, CDR2 YSYEKL. The CDR3 loop spans 16 amino acids. The CDR3 protein is CASSHPSGRAADEQFF. In DNA form, the CDR3 reads TGCGCCAGCAGCCACCCTAGCGGGAGGGCCGCGGATGAGCAGTTCTTC.

This chain links TRBV14 with TRBJ2-3; D gene ambiguous. This CDR3 is built from 18 residues. The germline V and J ends were trimmed by 0 bases and 1 base, with 17 bases remaining between them. Germline CDR1 SGHDN, CDR2 FVKESK. The CDR3 nucleotides are TGTGCCAGCAGCCAAGATTGGGCAGAGCCGACGCGCACAGATACGCAGTATTTT. It specifies CASSQDWAEPTRTDTQYF. The full variable domain, its missing parts supplied by reference TRBV14 and TRBJ2-3, is EAGVTQFPSHSVIEKGQTVTLRCDPISGHDNLYWYRRVMGKEIKFLLHFVKESKQDESGMPNNRFLAERTGGTYSTLKVQPAELEDSGVYFCASSQDWAEPTRTDTQYFGPGTRLTVL.

This clone was recorded only once. The chain combines TRBV28 with TRBJ2-7, with D hard to call. V was clipped by 6 bases and J by 5 bases, with 14 bases between them. Germline loops: CDR1 MDHEN, CDR2 SYDVKM. The CDR3 has 13 amino acids. In DNA form, the CDR3 reads TGTGCCAGCAGAGAACGAAGCTTCCACGAGCAGTACTTC. Amino acid sequence: CASRERSFHEQYF.

Remarks on this clone: Its ends do not fully match the called genes, so a read error is possible. V and J are TRBV7-9 and TRBJ1-1; TRBD1 is a possible D gene (5 bases). This CDR3 is built from 11 residues. Germline V gene data show CDR1 as SEHNR and CDR2 as FQNEAQ (reference sequence). CDR3 DNA: TGTTCCAGCGGGGCAACCCAGCGAGCTTTCTTT. Protein sequence: CSSGATQRAFF. The whole variable domain, remainder taken from reference TRBV7-9 and TRBJ1-1, is DTGVSQNPRHKITKRGQNVTFRCDPISEHNRLYWYRQTLGQGPEFLTYFQNEAQLEKSRLLSDRFSAERPKGSFSTLEIQRTEQGDSAMYLCSSGATQRAFFGQGTRLTVV.

V gene TRBV5-4 combines with J gene TRBJ2-4; D uncertain. The V end was cut by 2 bases, the J end by 5 bases, with 5 bases between. Looked up from germline, CDR1 is SGHNT and CDR2 is YYREEE (reference sequence). This CDR3 contains 12 residues. CDR3 loop: CASSLGENIQYF. CDR3 coding DNA: TGTGCCAGCAGCTTAGGAGAAAACATTCAGTACTTC.

The chain recombines TRBV15 with TRBJ1-2; possible D gene TRBD1, 6 bases. The CDR3 is made up of 16 amino acids. In germline, CDR1 is LNHNV, CDR2 YYDKDF (reference sequence). V was clipped by 1 base and J by 6 bases, with 18 bases between them. CDR3 DNA sequence: TGTGCCACCAGCAGAGGACTCCTACAGGGCAACCATGGCTACACCTTC. Protein: CATSRGLLQGNHGYTF.